The rows below give T cell receptor beta chains drawn from one sample of a study of neurological immune-mediated disorders. TCRdb reprocessed the 5' RACE reads via MiXCR and lists one record per CDR3 protein. Among roughly 80,000 distinct CDR3 sequences listed, 10% were seen once. The sequenced sample consisted of PBMCs. The receptor set was obtained from a middle-aged man in good health. The conserved cysteine and the conserved F or W are not part of the CDR3 here. Only some rows state a clone size, as once, few, many or a class for expanded clones.

12	TRBV6-6	TRBJ1-5	NA	ASSSTADQPPQH
11	TRBV29-1	TRBJ2-5	NA	SVGRQGGETQY
14	TRBV14	TRBJ2-6	many	ASSQFGTSGANVLT
10	TRBV3-1	TRBJ1-2	many	ASSPGQGGYT
13	TRBV7-9	TRBJ1-2	many	ASSLAQHVPRGYT
11	TRBV18	TRBJ2-1	many	ASSPMGKNEQF
12	TRBV5-1	TRBJ2-7	many	ASSLVQGVSEQY
10	TRBV12-3/TRBV12-4	TRBJ2-1	many	ASSSRGDEQF
15	TRBV5-1	TRBJ2-7	many	ASSFAGVSTGVGEQY
15	TRBV15	TRBJ2-7	NA	ATSRGRGTSLRYEQY
13	TRBV10-3	TRBJ1-1	many	AISSSGGGNTEAF
13	TRBV12-3/TRBV12-4	TRBJ2-3	many	ASSLVGGRTDTQY
13	TRBV29-1	TRBJ1-1	many	SAISKDRAYTEAF
13	TRBV27	TRBJ2-5	many	ASSQTSGSGETQY
13	TRBV12-3/TRBV12-4	TRBJ1-6	many	ASRRTGVNNSPLH
14	TRBV5-1	TRBJ2-4	NA	ASSLDAAGAKNIRY
20	TRBV5-1	TRBJ2-6	many	ASRLSPGGRESLSSGANVLT
12	TRBV29-1	TRBJ2-3	few	SADPGGSTDTQY